This T cell receptor beta chain came from a study of early T cells in non-severe SARS-CoV-2 infection. Study-wide findings and caveats: The study's VDJdb matching favored anti-spike CD8 responses and missed private and CD4 specificities.

From germline, CDR1 is SGHTA and CDR2 FQGNSA. Between the trimmed V and J ends, which lost 1 base and 6 bases, there was a span of 14 bases. The CDR3 spans 15 residues. This clonotype was observed a few times. Its cognate antigen is unknown. TCRdb reprocessed the 5' RACE reads via MiXCR and lists one record per CDR3 protein. The sample lists fewer than 90,000 distinct CDR3 sequences, around 15% occurring once. V is TRBV7-2 and J is TRBJ2-3, with a weak D call TRBD1 (6 bases). The TCR was taken from an adult who was a healthcare worker with PCR-confirmed SARS-CoV-2 infection or an uninfected control (not recorded which). The sample consisted of whole blood. CDR3 residues: CASSLDFRGRDTQYF. The CDR3 nucleotides are TGTGCCAGCAGCTTAGATTTCAGGGGACGGGATACGCAGTATTTT. The variable domain in full, with the rest retrieved from reference TRBV7-2 and TRBJ2-3, is GAGVSQSPSNKVTEKGKDVELRCDPISGHTALYWYRQSLGQGLEFLIYFQGNSAPDKSGLPSDRFSAERTGGSVSTLTIQRTQQEDSAVYLCASSLDFRGRDTQYFGPGTRLTVL.